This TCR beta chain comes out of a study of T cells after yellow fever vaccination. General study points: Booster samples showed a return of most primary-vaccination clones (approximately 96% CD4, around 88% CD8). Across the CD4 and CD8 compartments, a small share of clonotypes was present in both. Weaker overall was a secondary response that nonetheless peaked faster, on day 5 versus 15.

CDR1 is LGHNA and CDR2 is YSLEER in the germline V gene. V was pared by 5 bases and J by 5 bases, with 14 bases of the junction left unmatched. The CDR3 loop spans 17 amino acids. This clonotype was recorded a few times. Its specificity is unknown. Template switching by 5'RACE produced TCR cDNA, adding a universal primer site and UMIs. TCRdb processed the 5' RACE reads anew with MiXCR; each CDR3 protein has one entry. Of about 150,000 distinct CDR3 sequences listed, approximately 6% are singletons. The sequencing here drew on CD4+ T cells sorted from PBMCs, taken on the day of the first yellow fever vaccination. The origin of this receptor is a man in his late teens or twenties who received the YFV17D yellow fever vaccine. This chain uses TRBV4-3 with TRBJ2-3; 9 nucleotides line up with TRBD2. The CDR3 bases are TGCGCCAGCAGCTCTCGTCTCGGCGGGGGGGCCGGAGATACGCAGTATTTT. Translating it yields CASSSRLGGGAGDTQYF.